Detailed here is one T cell receptor beta chain. This record comes from a study of blood T cell repertoires in COVID-19. Across the study: Spain, Italy and the United States supplied samples that represented acute and convalescent COVID-19. The cDNA or gDNA used as material had been derived from T cells, B-cell-depleted T cells, or PBMCs.

Methods used by the authors: Amplification of reference gene primers provided the estimated nucleated cell counts. Assay used: immunoSEQ multiplex PCR; TCRdb lists only in-frame clones, some missing. V and J calls and clone size are copied from that table; D and trimming were computed from the DNA. Of 140,000 to 150,000 clones in the sample, 87% were seen once. Germline V gene data show CDR1 as GTSNPN and CDR2 as SVGIG (reference sequence). The CDR3 length is 14 residues. The V end was cut by 7 bases, the J end by 1 base, with 14 bases between. Donors in Cohort 3 who had recovered were those with two negative PCRs, healthcare professional clearance, or resolution of their symptoms.

The sequenced sample consisted of PBMCs or T cells enriched from blood (not recorded which). The source of this sequence is a man aged 55-75 years who had recovered from COVID-19. The V gene is TRBV30, the J gene TRBJ2-4; a weak D match, TRBD1 (6 bases). The CDR3 is CALESTGAKNIQYF. CDR3 DNA sequence: TGTGCCTTGGAAAGTACAGGGGCCAAAAACATTCAGTACTTC.